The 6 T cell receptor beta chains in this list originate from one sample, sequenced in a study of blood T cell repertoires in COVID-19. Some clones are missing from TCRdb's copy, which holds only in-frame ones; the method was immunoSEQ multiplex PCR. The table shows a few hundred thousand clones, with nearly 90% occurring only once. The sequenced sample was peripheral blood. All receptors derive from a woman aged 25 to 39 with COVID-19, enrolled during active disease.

The CDR3 DNA sequence: TGCGCCAGCAGCCCGGGACAGGGCACTTCACCCCTCCACTTT. Its translation is CASSPGQGTSPLHF. The rearrangement uses TRBV4-1 and TRBJ1-6; 9 nucleotides agree with TRBD1. Per germline, CDR1 MGHRA and CDR2 YSYEKL. Unmatched junction bases numbered 4, after V lost 4 bases and J lost 9 bases. The CDR3 runs 14 residues.

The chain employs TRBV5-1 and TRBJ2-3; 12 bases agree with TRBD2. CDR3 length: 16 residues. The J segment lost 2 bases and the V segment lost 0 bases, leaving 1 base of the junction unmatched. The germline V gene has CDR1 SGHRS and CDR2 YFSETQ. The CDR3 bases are TGCGCCAGCAGCTTGGGACTAGCGGGGGACACAGATACGCAGTATTTT. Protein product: CASSLGLAGDTDTQYF.

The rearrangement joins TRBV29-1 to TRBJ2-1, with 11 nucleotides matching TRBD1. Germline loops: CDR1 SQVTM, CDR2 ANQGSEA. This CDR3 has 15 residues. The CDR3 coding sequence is TGCAGAGCGGACAGGGGGCATAGCTCCTACAATGAGCAGTTCTTC. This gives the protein CRADRGHSSYNEQFF.

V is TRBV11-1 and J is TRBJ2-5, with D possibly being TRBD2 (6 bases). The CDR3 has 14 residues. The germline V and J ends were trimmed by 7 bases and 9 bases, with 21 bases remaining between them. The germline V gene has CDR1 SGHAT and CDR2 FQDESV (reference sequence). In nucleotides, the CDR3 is TGTGCCAGCAACCCACGTTGGGGCGGGGAAGCCCAGTACTTC. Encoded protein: CASNPRWGGEAQYF.

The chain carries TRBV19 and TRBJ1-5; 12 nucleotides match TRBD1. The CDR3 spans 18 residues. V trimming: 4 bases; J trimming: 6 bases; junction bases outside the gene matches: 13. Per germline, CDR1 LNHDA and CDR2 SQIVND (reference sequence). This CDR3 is CASSRSGQGARSGQPQHF. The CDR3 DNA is TGTGCCAGTAGTAGGTCGGGACAGGGGGCGCGAAGCGGTCAGCCCCAGCATTTT. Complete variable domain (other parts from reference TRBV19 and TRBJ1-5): DGGITQSPKYLFRKEGQNVTLSCEQNLNHDAMYWYRQDPGQGLRLIYYSQIVNDFQKGDIAEGYSVSREKKESFPLTVTSAQKNPTAFYLCASSRSGQGARSGQPQHFGDGTRLSIL.

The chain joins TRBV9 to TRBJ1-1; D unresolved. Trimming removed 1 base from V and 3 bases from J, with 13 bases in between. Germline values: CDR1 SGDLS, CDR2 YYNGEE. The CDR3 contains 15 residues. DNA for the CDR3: TGTGCCAGCAGCGTATTTTCGGGTCGGGACACTGAAGCTTTCTTT. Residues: CASSVFSGRDTEAFF.